The rows below give T cell receptor beta chains drawn from one sample of a study of blood T cells in healthy people across ages. From the 5' RACE reads, TCRdb called clonotypes with MiXCR, one entry per CDR3 protein. The table lists some 1.4 million distinct CDR3 sequences, roughly 40% of them singletons. Sequenced material: blood. These receptors came from a woman under 30 in good health. The conserved cysteine and the conserved F or W are not part of the CDR3 here. Size is stated for part of the rows, as once, few or many counts, or as a class when the clone is expanded.

J gene: TRBJ2-6; V gene: TRBV5-1; clone size: many; CDR3 protein: ASSFRQGSGANVLT
J gene: TRBJ2-2; V gene: TRBV3-1; clone size: few; CDR3 protein: ASSRLDTDTGELF
J gene: TRBJ2-1; V gene: TRBV10-3; clone size: NA; CDR3 protein: AISEVSSGLDEQF
J gene: TRBJ2-5; V gene: TRBV28; clone size: few; CDR3 protein: ASTMVSGGALY
J gene: TRBJ2-1; V gene: TRBV2; clone size: NA; CDR3 protein: ASSTGTDYNGQF
J gene: TRBJ2-1; V gene: TRBV27; clone size: many; CDR3 protein: ASSLESPDYYNEQF
J gene: TRBJ1-2; V gene: TRBV25-1; clone size: few; CDR3 protein: ATGNNYGYT
J gene: TRBJ1-2; V gene: TRBV20-1; clone size: NA; CDR3 protein: SASWRDDYT
J gene: TRBJ1-5; V gene: TRBV4-1; clone size: NA; CDR3 protein: ASSQEKGWGNQAQH
J gene: TRBJ2-7; V gene: TRBV12-3/TRBV12-4; clone size: NA; CDR3 protein: ASSMGYDRAGNEQY
J gene: TRBJ2-1; V gene: TRBV7-6; clone size: NA; CDR3 protein: ASSQRLAGGDEQF
J gene: TRBJ2-1; V gene: TRBV20-1; clone size: NA; CDR3 protein: SAPTQRGANEQF
J gene: TRBJ1-2; V gene: TRBV7-9; clone size: few; CDR3 protein: ASSPSRPRVKKGYT
J gene: TRBJ1-3; V gene: TRBV27; clone size: NA; CDR3 protein: ASSLFRGSGNTIY
J gene: TRBJ2-4; V gene: TRBV4-2; clone size: NA; CDR3 protein: ASSQDLAGVAKNIQY
J gene: TRBJ1-1; V gene: TRBV12-3/TRBV12-4; clone size: NA; CDR3 protein: ASNNLGGMNTEAF
J gene: NA; V gene: TRBV4-1; clone size: few; CDR3 protein: ASSQGGTSGLSEQY
J gene: TRBJ2-1; V gene: TRBV7-9; clone size: few; CDR3 protein: ASSLATSGRMNEQF
J gene: TRBJ2-7; V gene: TRBV6-1; clone size: NA; CDR3 protein: ASKGLAGAYYEQY
J gene: TRBJ1-2; V gene: TRBV11-1; clone size: few; CDR3 protein: ASSTGQMLGYT
J gene: TRBJ2-2; V gene: TRBV6-5; clone size: few; CDR3 protein: ASEGSTGELF
J gene: TRBJ2-7; V gene: TRBV2; clone size: few; CDR3 protein: ASSEGLLAYEQY
J gene: TRBJ2-1; V gene: TRBV7-9; clone size: NA; CDR3 protein: ASSTGLAGGLDEQF
J gene: TRBJ2-7; V gene: TRBV11-2; clone size: NA; CDR3 protein: ASSFRRQGSFYEQY
J gene: TRBJ2-2; V gene: TRBV20-1; clone size: few; CDR3 protein: SARGVAGADTGELF
J gene: TRBJ2-3; V gene: TRBV27; clone size: NA; CDR3 protein: ASSPPRLVGTDTQY
J gene: TRBJ2-7; V gene: TRBV6-5; clone size: few; CDR3 protein: ASSYSSKMSYEQY
J gene: TRBJ2-4; V gene: TRBV5-1; clone size: few; CDR3 protein: ASSSAPKNIQY
J gene: TRBJ1-1; V gene: TRBV7-6; clone size: NA; CDR3 protein: ASSLEARGGNTEAF
J gene: TRBJ2-1; V gene: TRBV20-1; clone size: NA; CDR3 protein: SARDGGTSGNEQF
J gene: TRBJ2-1; V gene: TRBV10-1; clone size: once; CDR3 protein: AIKGDGQF
J gene: TRBJ2-2; V gene: TRBV7-7; clone size: NA; CDR3 protein: ATSLSSGNTGELF
J gene: TRBJ1-5; V gene: TRBV7-2; clone size: few; CDR3 protein: ASSWAPLNQPQH
J gene: TRBJ2-1; V gene: TRBV12-3/TRBV12-4; clone size: few; CDR3 protein: ASSLLGTRVYNEQF
J gene: NA; V gene: TRBV5-5; clone size: few; CDR3 protein: ASSFWTSGLNDRETQY
J gene: TRBJ2-3; V gene: TRBV7-9; clone size: NA; CDR3 protein: ASSLEGARADTQY
J gene: TRBJ2-4; V gene: TRBV3-1; clone size: NA; CDR3 protein: ASSQDPWTSQAAKNIQY
J gene: TRBJ2-1; V gene: TRBV2; clone size: few; CDR3 protein: ASSEGTLFVEQF
J gene: TRBJ2-5; V gene: TRBV7-2; clone size: few; CDR3 protein: ASSFPGLADQY
J gene: TRBJ1-5; V gene: TRBV9; clone size: NA; CDR3 protein: AGSVAAGNQPQH
J gene: TRBJ1-1; V gene: TRBV25-1; clone size: NA; CDR3 protein: ASSETNTEAF
J gene: TRBJ2-3; V gene: TRBV4-2; clone size: NA; CDR3 protein: ASSPRGQGKLIGLAGTDAQY
J gene: NA; V gene: TRBV15; clone size: few; CDR3 protein: ATSRENTNYEQY
J gene: TRBJ1-1; V gene: TRBV7-9; clone size: few; CDR3 protein: ASLGSLTEAF
J gene: TRBJ2-3; V gene: TRBV6-6; clone size: NA; CDR3 protein: ASAPGTQY
J gene: TRBJ1-4; V gene: TRBV5-1; clone size: few; CDR3 protein: ASSLRPGEDEKLF
J gene: TRBJ2-7; V gene: TRBV10-3; clone size: many; CDR3 protein: AISEGSSYEQY
J gene: TRBJ2-1; V gene: TRBV12-5; clone size: few; CDR3 protein: ASGSPTSGSYNEQF
J gene: TRBJ1-5; V gene: TRBV10-3; clone size: NA; CDR3 protein: AIRATGFSNQPQH
J gene: TRBJ2-3; V gene: TRBV9; clone size: NA; CDR3 protein: ASSPRGGGTSTDTQY